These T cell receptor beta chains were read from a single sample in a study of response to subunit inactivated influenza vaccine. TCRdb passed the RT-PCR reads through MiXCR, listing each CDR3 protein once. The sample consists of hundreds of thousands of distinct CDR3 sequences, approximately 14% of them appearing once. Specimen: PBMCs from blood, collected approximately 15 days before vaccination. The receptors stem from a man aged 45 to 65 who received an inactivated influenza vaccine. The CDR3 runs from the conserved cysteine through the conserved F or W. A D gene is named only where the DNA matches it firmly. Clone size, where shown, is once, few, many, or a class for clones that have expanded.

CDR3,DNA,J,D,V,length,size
CASSARVGDEKLFF,TGTGCCAGCTCCGCGAGGGTTGGTGATGAAAAACTGTTTTTT,TRBJ1-4,.,TRBV18,14,few
CASSFARDGYTF,TGTGCCAGCAGTTTTGCCAGGGATGGCTACACCTTC,TRBJ1-2,.,TRBV28,12,few
CSASKGNSGANVLTF,TGCAGTGCTAGTAAGGGGAACTCTGGGGCCAACGTCCTGACTTTC,TRBJ2-6,.,TRBV20-1,15,.
CSAEGHPSSYNEQFF,TGCAGCGCCGAGGGTCACCCGAGCTCCTACAATGAGCAGTTCTTC,TRBJ2-1,.,TRBV29-1,15,.
CSASARNHNSNQPQHF,TGCAGTGCTAGCGCTAGAAACCACAATAGCAATCAGCCCCAGCATTTT,TRBJ1-5,.,TRBV20-1,16,once
CASRGTLQGVEQYF,TGCGCCAGCAGAGGGACTCTACAGGGCGTCGAGCAGTACTTC,TRBJ2-7,.,TRBV5-1,14,few
CSVREYTGELFF,TGCAGCGTTCGGGAGTACACCGGGGAGCTGTTTTTT,TRBJ2-2,.,TRBV29-1,12,.
CASSRRANWDTQYF,TGTGCCAGCAGCCGGCGAGCCAACTGGGATACGCAGTATTTT,TRBJ2-3,.,TRBV3-1,14,few
CATRKGAQETQYF,TGTGCCACTAGGAAGGGGGCCCAAGAGACCCAGTACTTC,TRBJ2-5,TRBD1,TRBV15,13,many
CASSVAAGKGGELFF,TGTGCCAGCAGCGTAGCGGCTGGGAAGGGCGGGGAGCTGTTTTTT,TRBJ2-2,.,TRBV9,15,.
CASRSPPGHLSYEQYF,TGTGCAAGTCGCTCGCCGCCGGGACATCTCTCCTACGAGCAGTACTTC,TRBJ2-7,.,TRBV12-2,16,.
CAWSVRQGNTGELFF,TGTGCCTGGAGTGTAAGGCAGGGTAACACCGGGGAGCTGTTTTTT,TRBJ2-2,.,TRBV30,15,.
CASSLRGAGGVQETQYF,TGTGCCAGCAGCTTGCGAGGAGCGGGAGGGGTCCAAGAGACCCAGTACTTC,TRBJ2-5,TRBD2,TRBV7-2,17,.
CSARDREAHSYEQYF,TGCAGTGCTAGAGATCGGGAGGCCCACTCCTACGAGCAGTACTTC,TRBJ2-7,TRBD2,TRBV20-1,15,few
CSATRTSRGELFF,TGCAGTGCTACCCGGACTAGCAGGGGGGAGCTGTTTTTT,TRBJ2-2,TRBD2,TRBV20-1,13,.
CASSLSGGATEAFF,TGTGCCAGCAGTTTGTCCGGGGGCGCCACTGAAGCTTTCTTT,TRBJ1-1,.,TRBV28,14,.
CASSSVGFTDTQYF,TGTGCCAGCAGTTCGGTAGGATTCACAGATACGCAGTATTTT,TRBJ2-3,.,TRBV7-2,14,few
CSVEGSGTYEQYF,TGCAGCGTTGAAGGGTCAGGGACCTACGAGCAGTACTTC,TRBJ2-7,.,TRBV29-1,13,.
CASSVDEKLFF,TGCGCCAGCAGTGTGGACGAAAAACTGTTTTTT,TRBJ1-4,.,TRBV4-1,11,few
CASSLALGSGEEQYF,TGTGCCAGCAGCTTAGCGTTGGGGTCAGGGGAGGAGCAGTACTTC,TRBJ2-7,.,TRBV7-2,15,.
CASSQGTVEQYF,TGTGCCAGCAGCCAAGGGACAGTCGAGCAGTACTTC,TRBJ2-7,TRBD1,TRBV12-3/TRBV12-4,12,many
CSARNGRSNNEQFF,TGCAGTGCTAGAAACGGGAGAAGTAACAATGAGCAGTTCTTC,TRBJ2-1,.,TRBV20-1,14,.
CASSSVPTGIGYNEQFF,TGTGCCAGCAGCTCAGTCCCCACAGGTATTGGCTACAATGAGCAGTTCTTC,TRBJ2-1,.,TRBV6-2/TRBV6-3,17,.
CSTRYTDGYTF,TGCAGCACCAGGTATACGGATGGCTACACCTTC,TRBJ1-2,.,TRBV29-1,11,many
CASSPGGLGTGSRGTEAFF,TGCGCCAGCAGCCCGGGGGGGTTGGGGACAGGGTCAAGGGGAACTGAAGCTTTCTTT,TRBJ1-1,TRBD1,TRBV4-1,19,many
CASSSARKLHEQFF,TGTGCCAGCAGTTCAGCTAGAAAGCTCCATGAGCAGTTCTTC,TRBJ2-1,.,TRBV25-1,14,.
CASSQLRGVYEQYF,TGCGCCAGCAGCCAACTGCGGGGAGTCTACGAGCAGTACTTC,TRBJ2-7,.,TRBV4-1,14,.
CASSGGPQETQYF,TGCGCCAGCAGTGGCGGTCCCCAAGAGACCCAGTACTTC,TRBJ2-5,.,TRBV4-1,13,many
CASSYGTSGRQFQETQYF,TGTGCCAGCAGCTACGGGACTAGCGGGAGGCAATTCCAAGAGACCCAGTACTTC,TRBJ2-5,TRBD2,TRBV11-1,18,few
CGSSQSAGTDTQYF,TGTGGCAGCAGCCAAAGTGCAGGAACAGATACGCAGTATTTT,TRBJ2-3,.,TRBV4-2,14,once
CASSLSSARGGYTF,TGTGCCAGCAGTTTATCCTCGGCCAGGGGTGGCTACACCTTC,TRBJ1-2,.,TRBV12-3/TRBV12-4,14,.
CASSFLTSGTEAFF,TGTGCCAGCAGCTTTCTAACATCGGGCACTGAAGCTTTCTTT,TRBJ1-1,.,TRBV5-5,14,.
CSARLDRRGTEAFF,TGCAGTGCTAGACTGGACAGGAGGGGCACTGAAGCTTTCTTT,TRBJ1-1,TRBD1,TRBV20-1,14,.
CASSQDVVGGYTF,TGCGCCAGCAGCCAAGACGTCGTCGGCGGCTACACCTTC,TRBJ1-2,.,TRBV4-3,13,.
CSATGQNTGELFF,TGCAGTGCAACGGGACAAAACACCGGGGAGCTGTTTTTT,TRBJ2-2,.,TRBV20-1,13,many
CASSSSQGSHEQYF,TGCGCCAGCAGCTCATCACAGGGGAGCCACGAGCAGTACTTC,TRBJ2-7,TRBD1,TRBV5-1,14,.
CASSYTVSSETGRRELFF,TGTGCCAGCAGTTACACCGTATCCTCCGAGACAGGGCGAAGGGAGCTGTTTTTT,TRBJ2-2,TRBD1,TRBV6-2/TRBV6-3,18,few
CLWGDTQYF,TGCCTCTGGGGGGATACGCAGTATTTT,TRBJ2-3,.,TRBV20-1,9,.
CASSLEVRQPQHF,TGTGCCAGCAGTTTAGAAGTCCGTCAGCCCCAGCATTTT,TRBJ1-5,.,TRBV12-3/TRBV12-4,13,few
CASSLVAGGSAYEQYF,TGCGCCAGCAGCTTGGTAGCGGGTGGGAGCGCCTACGAGCAGTACTTC,TRBJ2-7,TRBD2,TRBV5-1,16,few
CASSGPGQGYEQYF,TGTGCCAGCAGTGGTCCGGGACAGGGCTACGAGCAGTACTTC,TRBJ2-7,TRBD1,TRBV28,14,many
CASSLEGFGANVLTF,TGCGCCAGCAGCTTGGAAGGGTTCGGGGCCAACGTCCTGACTTTC,TRBJ2-6,.,TRBV5-1,15,.
CSARSISGGGYNEQFF,TGCAGTGCTAGATCGATTAGCGGGGGGGGATACAATGAGCAGTTCTTC,TRBJ2-1,TRBD2,TRBV20-1,16,.
CASSPTGTGNTGELFF,TGTGCCAGCAGCCCTACCGGGACAGGGAACACCGGGGAGCTGTTTTTT,TRBJ2-2,TRBD1,TRBV7-8,16,.
CSARDLRFRETSTDTQYF,TGCAGTGCTAGAGATCTCCGATTTAGAGAGACGAGCACAGATACGCAGTATTTT,TRBJ2-3,.,TRBV20-1,18,few
CASSFRTSGIVNEQFF,TGTGCCAGCAGCTTTCGGACTAGCGGGATTGTTAATGAGCAGTTCTTC,TRBJ2-1,TRBD2,TRBV9,16,.
CASSSYLLRRAASDEQFF,TGCGCCAGCAGCTCCTATCTTCTGCGGCGGGCAGCGTCGGATGAGCAGTTCTTC,TRBJ2-1,.,TRBV5-1,18,few
CASSPAGQGSEQYF,TGTGCCAGCAGTCCGGCGGGTCAGGGCTCCGAGCAGTACTTC,TRBJ2-7,.,TRBV12-3/TRBV12-4,14,few
CASSYGGGAPNEQYF,TGTGCCAGCAGTTATGGGGGGGGTGCCCCTAACGAGCAGTACTTC,TRBJ2-7,TRBD2,TRBV6-9,15,few
CASRSQGQDINYGYTF,TGTGCCAGCAGGTCACAGGGACAGGACATTAACTATGGCTACACCTTC,TRBJ1-2,TRBD1,TRBV6-1,16,few
CASSYQGDEQYF,TGTGCCAGCAGTTACCAGGGGGACGAGCAGTACTTC,TRBJ2-7,TRBD1,TRBV6-6,12,.
CAWSAGFAGYTF,TGTGCCTGGAGTGCGGGGTTCGCCGGCTACACCTTC,TRBJ1-2,.,TRBV30,12,few
CASSPRGRRGYYEQYF,TGTGCCAGCAGTCCCAGGGGGCGACGGGGTTACTACGAGCAGTACTTC,TRBJ2-7,TRBD1,TRBV27,16,many
CATSDLPGTGGLNEQYF,TGTGCCACCAGTGATTTGCCAGGGACAGGGGGCTTGAACGAGCAGTACTTC,TRBJ2-7,TRBD1,TRBV24-1,17,.